The TCR beta chain described here comes from a study of blood T cell repertoires in COVID-19. Assay used: immunoSEQ multiplex PCR; TCRdb lists only in-frame clones, some missing. This sample yields fewer than 85,000 clones, of which less than 90% are seen a single time; 7% to 10% belongs to the top ten. Germline CDR1 reads LGHNT; CDR2 reads FRNRAP. Trimming removed 5 bases from V and 5 bases from J, with 15 bases in between. This CDR3 is built from 14 residues. The sequence was obtained from a human donor in a cohort sampled during active COVID-19. Sequences were obtained from peripheral blood. This rearrangement joins TRBV12-5 to TRBJ2-5; TRBD1 might be the D (6 bases). The CDR3 sequence is CASGGNRVTETQYF. In nucleotides, the CDR3 is TGTGCTAGTGGTGGGAACAGGGTGACGGAGACCCAGTACTTC.